Listed below are T cell receptor beta chains from one sample, sequenced in a study of chemoradiotherapy in HPV16-positive cancers. Measured with immunoSEQ multiplex PCR; TCRdb has only the in-frame clones, and not every one. The repertoire holds under 6,000 clones, with roughly nine tenths as singletons. This material consisted of tumor tissue, taken from a patient who underwent chemoradiotherapy. These receptors were taken from a human donor with HPV-associated anogenital cancer. The conserved cysteine and the conserved F or W are not part of the CDR3 here. A D gene is named only where the DNA matches it firmly.

D: NA; V: TRBV5-6; length: 13; J: TRBJ2-7; CDR3: ASSLAPDSFYEQY
D: TRBD1; V: TRBV7-2; length: 14; J: TRBJ2-7; CDR3: ASSLLGQGASEEQY
D: NA; V: TRBV11-3; length: 15; J: TRBJ2-7; CDR3: ASSLDRQAITRREQY
D: NA; V: TRBV5-5; length: 14; J: TRBJ2-1; CDR3: ASSPLGVSSYNEQF
D: TRBD2; V: TRBV5-1; length: 14; J: TRBJ2-1; CDR3: ASSYLGLGNNNEQF
D: TRBD1; V: TRBV28; length: 13; J: TRBJ1-1; CDR3: ASSATGESFSGAF
D: TRBD1; V: TRBV11-3; length: 13; J: TRBJ2-3; CDR3: ASSYYRDRGLTQY
D: NA; V: TRBV19; length: 12; J: TRBJ1-2; CDR3: ASSIGQGSIGYT
D: TRBD1; V: TRBV7-2; length: 13; J: TRBJ1-5; CDR3: ASSRTGHSNQPQH
D: TRBD1; V: TRBV27; length: 16; J: TRBJ1-5; CDR3: ASSLGGGGPYSNQPQH
D: NA; V: TRBV11-2; length: 11; J: TRBJ1-4; CDR3: ASSQGTSEKLF
D: NA; V: TRBV19; length: 8; J: TRBJ1-4; CDR3: ASKREKLF
D: NA; V: TRBV14; length: 17; J: TRBJ2-3; CDR3: ASSRSRVQALSLADTQY
D: NA; V: TRBV6-5; length: 12; J: TRBJ1-4; CDR3: ASSYLNPGTKLF
D: NA; V: TRBV10-1; length: 10; J: TRBJ2-2; CDR3: ASSENVGELF
D: TRBD1; V: TRBV7-2; length: 10; J: TRBJ2-7; CDR3: ASSLIQGEQY
D: NA; V: TRBV6-1; length: 11; J: TRBJ1-2; CDR3: ASSDRGRYGYT
D: NA; V: TRBV19; length: 12; J: TRBJ2-7; CDR3: ASSRSGNSYEQY
D: NA; V: TRBV11-1; length: 16; J: TRBJ2-6; CDR3: ASVRGAGLSSGANVLT
D: NA; V: TRBV2; length: 13; J: TRBJ2-2; CDR3: ASVLQATITGELF
D: TRBD1; V: TRBV4-1; length: 14; J: TRBJ2-7; CDR3: ASSQAPGQGSHEQY
D: TRBD2; V: TRBV4-1; length: 13; J: TRBJ2-7; CDR3: ASSPITGGPYEQY
D: NA; V: TRBV30; length: 10; J: TRBJ1-2; CDR3: AWEAAGRGYT
D: TRBD2; V: TRBV7-2; length: 16; J: TRBJ2-1; CDR3: ASSLWGTSGGLFNEQF
D: NA; V: TRBV27; length: 13; J: TRBJ1-6; CDR3: ASSPTGTGWSPLH
D: TRBD2; V: TRBV11-2; length: 12; J: TRBJ2-7; CDR3: ASSLLAGTYEQY
D: NA; V: TRBV6-5; length: 11; J: TRBJ1-5; CDR3: ASSVSPYQPQH